The entry that follows covers one T cell receptor (beta chain) sequence. The antigen is unknown. This specimen belongs to a study of cytomegalovirus exposure and HLA in healthy donors. This CDR3 spans 15 amino acids. Trimming shortened V by 2 bases and J by 4 bases, and 9 bases separated the two germline ends. Germline CDR1 and CDR2: SGHAT and FQNNGV. Points from the study as a whole: Under in vitro conditions, a few CMV-associated chains were confirmed as specific for CMV antigens.

Primers for the PCR totalled 60 Vbeta and 13 Jbeta. Data came from immunoSEQ multiplex PCR; TCRdb stores just in-frame clones and leaves some out. The sample totals around 100,000 clones. The specimen sequenced was PBMCs. The rearrangement links TRBV11-2 to TRBJ1-6; no firm D call. The TCR originated in a man in his forties or fifties in good health and CMV-seronegative. CDR3 amino acids: CASSLPGLYNSPLHF. The CDR3, as DNA: TGTGCCAGCAGCTTACCAGGACTTTATAATTCACCCCTCCACTTT.